The source of this T cell receptor (beta chain) is a study of cytomegalovirus exposure and HLA in healthy donors (dated by TCRdb to the late 2010s). With regard to the full study: An earlier analysis of several hundred of the donors reported more than 250 Gb of sequence data and 117 million unique TCR beta sequences from roughly 180 million T cells. The T cell repertoires of 666 subjects were profiled by immunosequencing and related to cytomegalovirus serostatus. An early release covering 550 to 650 HLA-typed donors comprised roughly 300 gigabases of sequencing data and 85 million to 100 million unique TCR sequences. Genome-wide SNP genotypes for about three fifths of the 666 donors were used in a later genetic analysis, which treated that subset as a discovery cohort. Among the roughly 390 genotyped donors, more than 70% belonged to the genetic ancestry cluster associated with self-reported Caucasian donors. Both class I and class II loci were covered by HLA typing, at four-digit resolution. Rather than using new phenotypic data, the later analysis identified candidate immune exposures from TCR beta sequences and from how often those sequences occurred across donors. Across about 380 genotyped donors of the cohort, an average of about 250,000 unique TCR beta nucleotide sequences per donor were sequenced, and roughly 20% of those sequences were non-productive. An earlier analysis of 587 of the donors used high-throughput TCR beta sequencing to judge whether each TCR beta V gene segment behaved as functional or pseudogenic. Every discovery cohort repertoire had been produced on one sequencing platform. A handful of DR-DQ haplotypes were handled as single units for association and clustering because linkage in the cohort was strong. To predict cytomegalovirus infection status, the study combined high-throughput TCR immunosequencing, statistical association of individual TCRs with disease status, and machine learning. Besides the first cohort of about 730 subjects, a separate validation cohort made up of about 120 different subjects was used. The study was designed to test whether signatures of past pathogen exposure could be identified by cataloging public T cell receptors. Alongside the repertoire data, information on donor age, sex, ethnicity and CMV serostatus was compiled. The number of typed donors differed by locus: 629-630 for A, B, C, DRB1 and DQB1; 500 to 550 for DQA1; 606 for DPA1; and roughly 490 for DPB1. A later analysis re-analyzed previously published TCR beta repertoires from 650 to 800 donors and added high-resolution HLA genotyping to study TCR occurrence patterns. The paper's findings and limits, for the study overall: Because counts were too low, seventeen rarely observed V segments, including chromosome 9 orphons, were excluded from the earlier analysis of 587 of the donors. Strong co-occurrence of HLA alleles, especially DR and DQ, made assigning TCR associations to individual alleles difficult. In a later analysis, HLA-associated TCR beta chains showed more clonal expansion and lower generation probabilities than non-associated chains that were equally common. This cohort had only TCR beta chains sequenced, and the lack of alpha or paired-chain data limited which features could be detected. According to the authors, the approach could potentially be generalized to other disease states and immunological phenotypes. Presence/absence analyses assumed roughly uniform sequencing depth across donors, an assumption that may not hold. According to a later genetic analysis, donors in an Asian-associated ancestry cluster had fewer N-insertions in productive TCRs than the approximately 700-donor mean. A cluster of highly shared sequence variants was judged likely to be a technical artifact of the sequencing pipeline. In both the original and validation cohorts, the classifier was reported to diagnose cytomegalovirus status with high specificity and sensitivity. Some IMGT-functional V segments, including TRBV6-2 and TRBV6-3, could not be told apart with the 87-base-pair reads, so those segments were excluded. A further reported finding was that TCR beta sequences accurately predicted the HLA-A and HLA-B alleles for most subjects in the first cohort. An association between a missense DCLRE1C variant and V-gene and J-gene trimming of TCR beta chains was found in a later genetic analysis and replicated in an independent cohort. Most CMV-associated TCR beta chains appeared to be HLA-restricted in a later analysis, and the HLA associations seemed to be driven largely by CMV exposure. Because some donors lacked HLA typing at each locus, the association tests relied only on the typed subset. Broadly in line with IMGT annotations, most TCR beta V segments showed up in productive rearrangements about 87% or about 30% of the time in an earlier analysis of around 550 of the donors. In vitro tests confirmed that three of the cytomegalovirus-associated TCR beta chains recognize cytomegalovirus antigens. Specific HLA alleles were associated with roughly 17,000 TCR beta sequences at a false discovery rate of 0.05 in a later analysis. Several of the top co-occurrence clusters appeared to be linked to parvovirus B19, influenza, CMV and Epstein-Barr virus, according to a later analysis. Linkage disequilibrium might explain the correlated functional status among segregating V segments, but an unknown experimental factor could not be excluded. The only immune exposure information available for the cohort was CMV serostatus. While some public TCRs were present in many individuals, most TCR sequences turned up only very rarely across donors. In a later analysis, the rate of TCR association differed among HLA loci, with DRB1 alleles having the most associated TCRs and HLA-C alleles having the fewest. The study listed 164 TCR beta chains as associated with cytomegalovirus.

The library was obtained by the immunoSEQ multiplex PCR assay. For the multiplex PCR, a mixture combining 60 forward primers for TCR Vbeta segments and 13 reverse primers for TCR Jbeta segments was used. The CDR3 region of rearranged TCR beta genes was amplified from genomic DNA by a multiplex PCR assay. The Illumina HiSeq System was used to sequence the amplified TCR beta libraries as 87-base-pair reads. On the authors' methods: A later analysis counted tens of millions of unique TCR beta chains across the approximately 700 repertoires, and some 11 million of these chains were shared by at least two donors. Raw reads were error-corrected and collapsed into unique sequences by a nearest-neighbor algorithm in which closely related sequences were merged to remove PCR and sequencing errors. Alignment of CDR3 sequences to IMGT reference sequences was used to assign V, D and J gene segments. For a sequence to be retained, at least a six-nucleotide match to both a V gene segment and a J gene segment was required. A rearrangement was called productive if the CDR3 had no stop codons and remained in frame with V and J, and every other rearrangement was called non-productive. CDR3 was defined by IMGT convention, running from the second conserved V-encoded cysteine to the conserved J-encoded phenylalanine. In an earlier analysis of roughly 580 of the donors, sequences lacking an unambiguous match to a single V gene segment were excluded. In an earlier analysis of 500 to 750 of the donors, V segments were called functional above 56.7% productive rearrangements and were called segregating when the between-donor standard deviation exceeded 5%. To diagnose cytomegalovirus status from the catalog of TCR beta chain sequences, a statistical classification framework was built. A later analysis assigned V and J genes by comparing TCR nucleotide sequences with IMGT/GENE-DB human TR gene sequences. Using the TCRdist pipeline, a later analysis assigned CDR3 sequences along with most-parsimonious VDJ recombination scenarios. In a later analysis, each TCR beta chain was defined by its CDR3 amino acid sequence together with its V-gene family, and reads lacking a unique V-gene family were excluded. A later analysis removed several hundred highly shared, low-generation-probability nucleotide sequences to deal with suspected cross-contamination and a sequencing artifact. A later analysis calculated a clonal expansion index for each public chain from normalized within-repertoire ranks of inferred template counts. In a later analysis, generation probabilities were computed with a VDJ recombination model fitted to out-of-frame rearrangements, and the resulting probabilities were checked against IGoR. In a later analysis, TCR-TCR, TCR-HLA and TCR-CMV co-occurrence was scored with hypergeometric tests, and a repertoire-size bias correction was applied to TCR pairs. In a later analysis, false discovery rates were estimated by permuting HLA or CMV assignments 20 times. A later analysis grouped co-occurring TCRs with DBSCAN, adding TCRdist sequence similarity when clustering within HLA-allele-positive subsets. Co-occurrence clustering excluded repertoires with fewer than 30,000 or more than 120,000 public chains, plus five with anomalous nucleotide sharing. As stored in TCRdb, this immuneACCESS dataset retains in-frame rearrangements with V and J assigned. A fraction of the clones does not appear; measured against another copy, unresolved V genes explain less than half of the discrepancy, and the remainder lacks a known reason. V and J calls and clone size come straight from that table; D and trimming were deduced from the DNA. Recorded for this sample are about 170,000 clones; approximately 80% of them occurred a single time. Of the sample, 0.65% to 0.95% is held by the ten largest clones.

Points on this clone: Its specific antigen is unknown. Base qualities are not provided; no much larger clone lies one nucleotide away.

CDR1 and CDR2, looked up from the germline V gene, are SGHRS and YFSETQ. Trimming takes 2 bases from V and 4 bases from J, and the germline ends sit 16 bases apart. The CDR3 spans 15 residues, from the cysteine through the phenylalanine. The only DNA kept is the CDR3, 45 bases in frame from the first base. The cohort comprised around 690 healthy bone marrow donors. At the time of sampling, every cohort member was nominally healthy, though immune exposures that went unrecorded were likely present. The donor was CMV seronegative and was included in the group of under 450 seronegative cohort members. A peripheral blood sample was provided by each donor, and peripheral blood mononuclear cells were used for TCR beta sequencing. The Qiagen DNeasy Blood Extraction Kit was used to extract genomic DNA from the blood cell samples.

This sequence originates from a female donor in good health and CMV-seronegative. Specimen: PBMCs. This chain is built from TRBV5-1 and TRBJ2-7; the best D guess is TRBD1, with 5 bases matching. The DNA sequence follows: TGCGCCAGCAGCTTTGTGGCAGGGATTTCGTACGAGCAGTACTTC. Translation gives CASSFVAGISYEQYF.